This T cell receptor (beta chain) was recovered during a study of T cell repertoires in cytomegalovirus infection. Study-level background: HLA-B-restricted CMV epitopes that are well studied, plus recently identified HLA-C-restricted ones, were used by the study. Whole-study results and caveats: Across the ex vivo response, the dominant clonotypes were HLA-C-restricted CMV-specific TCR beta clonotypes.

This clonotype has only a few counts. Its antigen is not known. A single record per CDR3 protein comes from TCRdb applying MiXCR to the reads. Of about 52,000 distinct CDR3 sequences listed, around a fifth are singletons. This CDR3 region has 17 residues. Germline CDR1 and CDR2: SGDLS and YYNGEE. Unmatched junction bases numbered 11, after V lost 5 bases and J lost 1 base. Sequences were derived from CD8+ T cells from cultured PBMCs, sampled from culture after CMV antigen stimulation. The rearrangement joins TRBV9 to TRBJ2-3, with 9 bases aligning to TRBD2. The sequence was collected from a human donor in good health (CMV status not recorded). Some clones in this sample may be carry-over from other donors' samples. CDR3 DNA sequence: TGTGCCAGCAGGGTCCCAGCGGGGGGCAGGGGCACAGATACGCAGTATTTT. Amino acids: CASRVPAGGRGTDTQYF.